This paragraph reports one TCR beta chain. Antigen unknown. PCR was performed using 60 Vbeta and 13 Jbeta primers. Assay used: immunoSEQ multiplex PCR; TCRdb lists only in-frame clones, some missing. The sample has about 130,000 clones, around 83% seen once. These data belong to a study of cytomegalovirus exposure and HLA in healthy donors. Study outcomes and limitations: The study listed 150 to 200 cytomegalovirus-associated TCR beta chains. Some highly shared sequence variants likely arose as a pipeline artifact. One variant, a missense change in DCLRE1C, was linked in a later analysis to TCR beta V- and J-gene trimming.

The TCR originated in a man aged 50 to 59 in good health and CMV-seronegative. The sample comprised PBMCs.

In DNA form, the CDR3 reads TGTGCCAGCAGCATCAGGGGTCAGCCCCAGCATTTT. Translated, it gives CASSIRGQPQHF. This chain uses TRBV13 with TRBJ1-5, with TRBD1 as a possible D gene (6 bases). Germline assignment: CDR1 PRHDT and CDR2 FYEKMQ (reference sequence). The CDR3 totals 12 residues. V was cut by 5 bases and J by 6 bases, with 8 bases left in between.